This record covers a single T cell receptor beta chain. Its target is not known. The sample comes from a study of T cell responses to AZD1222 COVID-19 vaccine. Study information: Combined were second doses at about 4 or about 12 weeks. The study, taken as a whole, reports: After the peak T cell response, and only then, were repertoires sampled. Spike-specific TCR breadth rose after two AZD1222 doses, and depth rose as well. Spike as a whole was targeted by vaccine-associated CD4 TCRs, dominant at 160-218 and 743-854.

Assay: immunoSEQ multiplex PCR; the TCRdb copy retains only in-frame clones and omits some. The data show 100,000 to 130,000 clones, about 90% seen once. The V and J ends lost 3 bases and 6 bases respectively, with 14 bases between them. Germline V lookup: CDR1 SGHDN, CDR2 FVKESK. The CDR3 is 14 amino acids. The sequenced sample was peripheral blood, obtained on day 0 of AZD1222 vaccination. The chain has TRBV14 and TRBJ1-1; D gene uncertain. This sequence originates from an adult in good health. The CDR3 region has the DNA TGTGCCAGCAGCCACCTGATATCGCGGTCTGAAGCTTTCTTT. It codes for CASSHLISRSEAFF.